This T cell receptor (beta chain) was identified during a study of a mutant IDH1 vaccine in newly diagnosed glioma. Study-wide findings and caveats: Patients mounted vaccine-induced immune responses in around 93% of cases.

On this clone: Its antigen remains unidentified.

Clones were read by immunoSEQ multiplex PCR, and TCRdb kept only the in-frame ones, dropping some. The table records about 67,000 clones, around 83% of them present only once. Documented time point: baseline, week 1 (first vaccination visit). Treatment indicated: pre-vaccination baseline after standard-of-care therapy. Each tumor in the donors was a new WHO grade 3 or 4 astrocytoma, IDH1-mutant and ATRX-lost. The CDR3 consists of 14 residues. Trimming cost V 5 bases and J 4 bases; bases outside gene matches: 6. CDR1 and CDR2 (germline): MNHNY, SVGAGI (reference sequence). The rearrangement uses TRBV6-6 and TRBJ2-7, with 9 positions matching TRBD1. This TCR was recovered from a young woman with glioma. Some clones in this sample may be carry-over from other donors' samples. The sequencing used peripheral blood mononuclear cells (PBMCs), collected from a glioma patient treated with radiotherapy, temozolomide or both. The CDR3 nucleotides read TGTGCCAGCAGTGGGACAGGGCAGAGTTACGAGCAGTACTTC. This encodes CASSGTGQSYEQYF.